This T cell receptor beta chain is drawn from a study of blood T cell repertoires in COVID-19. The sample holds one count of this clone. The germline V and J ends were trimmed by 0 bases and 2 bases, with 14 bases remaining between them. CDR1 and CDR2 from the germline V gene are LNHNV and YYDKDF (reference sequence). CDR3 length equals 17 residues. Original methodology: It was from reference gene primer amplification that nucleated cell counts were estimated. This table comes from immunoSEQ multiplex PCR, and its TCRdb copy is limited to in-frame clones, with some not included. The D gene and trimming were derived from the DNA, and the V and J assignments and clone size from that table. Of roughly 380,000 clones in the sample, about 88% are singletons; the top ten hold roughly 1.6%.

The gene calls are TRBV15 and TRBJ1-5; a weak D match, TRBD1 (6 bases). The source material was peripheral blood. The sequence came from a woman aged 35 to 49 with COVID-19, enrolled during active disease. In nucleotides, the CDR3 is TGTGCCACCAGCAGAGATTTGCGGTCAGGGGGCAATCAGCCCCAGCATTTT. Translated, it gives CATSRDLRSGGNQPQHF.